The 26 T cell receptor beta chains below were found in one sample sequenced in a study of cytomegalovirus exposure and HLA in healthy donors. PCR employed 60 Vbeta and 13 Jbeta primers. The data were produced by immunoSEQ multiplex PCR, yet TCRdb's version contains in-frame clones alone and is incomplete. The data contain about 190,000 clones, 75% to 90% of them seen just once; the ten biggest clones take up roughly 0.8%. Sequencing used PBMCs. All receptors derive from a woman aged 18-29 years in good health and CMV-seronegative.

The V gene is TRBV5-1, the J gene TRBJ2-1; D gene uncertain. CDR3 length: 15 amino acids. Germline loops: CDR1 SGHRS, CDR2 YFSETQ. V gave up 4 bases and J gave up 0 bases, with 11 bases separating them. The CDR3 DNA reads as TGCGCCAGCAGCCCTGGCGGCGGCTCCTACAATGAGCAGTTCTTC. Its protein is CASSPGGGSYNEQFF.

This CDR3 is CASSVRGEGNTIYF. Written as DNA, the CDR3 is TGTGCCAGCAGCGTCAGGGGAGAAGGAAACACCATATATTTT. The rearrangement uses TRBV9 and TRBJ1-3, with a weak D call TRBD1 (6 bases). Germline lookup yields CDR1 SGDLS and CDR2 YYNGEE. V lost 2 bases and J lost 4, with 10 bases in between. The CDR3 has 14 residues.

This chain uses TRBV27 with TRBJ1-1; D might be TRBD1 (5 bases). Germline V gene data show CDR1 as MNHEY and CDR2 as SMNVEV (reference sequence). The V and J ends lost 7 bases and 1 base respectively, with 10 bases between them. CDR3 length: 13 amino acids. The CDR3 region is CASTGGKNTEAFF. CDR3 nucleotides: TGTGCCAGCACCGGGGGGAAGAACACTGAAGCTTTCTTT.

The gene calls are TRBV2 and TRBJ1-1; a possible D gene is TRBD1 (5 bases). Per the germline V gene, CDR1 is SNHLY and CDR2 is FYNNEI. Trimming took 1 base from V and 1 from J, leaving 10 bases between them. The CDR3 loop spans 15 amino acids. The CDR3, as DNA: TGTGCCAGCAGTGAAGGGCGGGGCCAGAACACTGAAGCTTTCTTT. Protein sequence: CASSEGRGQNTEAFF.

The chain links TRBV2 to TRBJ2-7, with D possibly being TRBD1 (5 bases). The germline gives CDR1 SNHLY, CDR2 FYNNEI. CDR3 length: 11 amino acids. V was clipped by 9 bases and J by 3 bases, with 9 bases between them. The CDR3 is CASYDSYEQYF. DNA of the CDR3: TGTGCCAGTTATGACAGCTACGAGCAGTACTTC.

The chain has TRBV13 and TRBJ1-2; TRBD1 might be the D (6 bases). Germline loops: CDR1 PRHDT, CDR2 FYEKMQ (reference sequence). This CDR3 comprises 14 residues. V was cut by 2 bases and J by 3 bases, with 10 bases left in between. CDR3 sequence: CASSLNQGYYGYTF. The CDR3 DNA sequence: TGTGCCAGCAGCTTAAATCAGGGGTACTATGGCTACACCTTC.

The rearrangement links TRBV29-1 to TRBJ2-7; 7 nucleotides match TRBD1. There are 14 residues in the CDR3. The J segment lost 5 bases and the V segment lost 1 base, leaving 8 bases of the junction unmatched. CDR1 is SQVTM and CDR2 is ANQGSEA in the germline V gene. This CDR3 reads CSVEGDRQGDEQYF. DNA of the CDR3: TGCAGCGTTGAAGGGGACAGACAGGGTGACGAGCAGTACTTC.

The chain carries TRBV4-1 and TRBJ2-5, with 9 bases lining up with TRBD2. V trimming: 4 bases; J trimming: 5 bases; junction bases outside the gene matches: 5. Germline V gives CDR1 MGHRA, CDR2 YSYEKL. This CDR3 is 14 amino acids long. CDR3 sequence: CASSLAGEQETQYF. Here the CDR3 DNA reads TGCGCCAGCAGCCTAGCGGGGGAACAGGAGACCCAGTACTTC.

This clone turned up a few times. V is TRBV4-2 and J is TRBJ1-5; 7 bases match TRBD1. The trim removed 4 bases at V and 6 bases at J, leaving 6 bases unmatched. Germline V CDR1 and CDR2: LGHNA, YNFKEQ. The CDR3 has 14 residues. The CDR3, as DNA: TGTGCCAGCAGCCCTGAACAGGGGATTCAGCCCCAGCATTTT. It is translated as CASSPEQGIQPQHF.

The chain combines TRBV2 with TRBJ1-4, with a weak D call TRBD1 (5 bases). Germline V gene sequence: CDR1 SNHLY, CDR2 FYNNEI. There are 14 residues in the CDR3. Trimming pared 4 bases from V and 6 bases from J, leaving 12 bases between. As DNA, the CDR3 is TGTGCCAGCAGTGTGGGGGGGACGGATGAAAAACTGTTTTTT. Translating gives CASSVGGTDEKLFF.

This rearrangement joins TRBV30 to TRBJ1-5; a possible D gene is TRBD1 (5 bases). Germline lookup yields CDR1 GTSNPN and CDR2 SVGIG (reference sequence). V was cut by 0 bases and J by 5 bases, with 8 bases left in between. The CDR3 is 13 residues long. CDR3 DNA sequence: TGTGCCTGGAGTGTGGGCAGGGATCAGCCCCAGCATTTT. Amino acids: CAWSVGRDQPQHF.

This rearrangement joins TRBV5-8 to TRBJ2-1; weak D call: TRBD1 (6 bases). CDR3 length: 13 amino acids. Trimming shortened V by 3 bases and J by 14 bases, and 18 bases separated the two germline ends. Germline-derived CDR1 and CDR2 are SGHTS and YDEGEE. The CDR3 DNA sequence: TGTGCCAGCAGCTATGACAGGTTCCAAGGGGAGTTCTTC. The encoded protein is CASSYDRFQGEFF.

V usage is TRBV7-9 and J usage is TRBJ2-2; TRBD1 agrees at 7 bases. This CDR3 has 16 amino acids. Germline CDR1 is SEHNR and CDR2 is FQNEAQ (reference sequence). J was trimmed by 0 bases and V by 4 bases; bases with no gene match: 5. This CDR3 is CASSSGQETNTGELFF. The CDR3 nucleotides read TGTGCCAGCAGCTCTGGACAGGAAACGAACACCGGGGAGCTGTTTTTT.

The CDR3 loop reads CASSDPRGGLAVETQYF. The CDR3, as DNA: TGTGCCAGCAGTGATCCACGAGGGGGACTAGCGGTCGAGACCCAGTACTTC. This rearrangement joins TRBV2 to TRBJ2-5; 11 bases align to TRBD2. This CDR3 is 17 amino acids long. CDR1 is SNHLY and CDR2 is FYNNEI in the germline V gene. V lost 3 bases, J lost 5 bases, and 11 bases stayed unmatched.

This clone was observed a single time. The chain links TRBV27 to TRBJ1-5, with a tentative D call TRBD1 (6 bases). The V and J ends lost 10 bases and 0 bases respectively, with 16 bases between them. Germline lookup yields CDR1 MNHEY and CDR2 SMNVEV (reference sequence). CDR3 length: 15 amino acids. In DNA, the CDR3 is TGTGCCACAGCCGGGGGGGGCCATAGCAATCAGCCCCAGCATTTT. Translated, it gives CATAGGGHSNQPQHF.

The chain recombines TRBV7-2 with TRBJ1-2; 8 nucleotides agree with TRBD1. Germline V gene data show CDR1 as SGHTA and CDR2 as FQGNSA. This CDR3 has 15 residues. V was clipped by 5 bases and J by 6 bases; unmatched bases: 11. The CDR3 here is CASSGTGTGWHGYTF. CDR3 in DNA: TGTGCCAGCAGCGGGACCGGGACAGGATGGCATGGCTACACCTTC.

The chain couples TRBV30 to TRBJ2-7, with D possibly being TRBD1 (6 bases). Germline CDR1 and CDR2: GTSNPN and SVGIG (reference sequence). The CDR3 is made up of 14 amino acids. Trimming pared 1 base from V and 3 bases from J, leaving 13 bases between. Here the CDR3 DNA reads TGTGCCTGGAGTGGAGAATGGACAGTCTACGAGCAGTACTTC. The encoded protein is CAWSGEWTVYEQYF.

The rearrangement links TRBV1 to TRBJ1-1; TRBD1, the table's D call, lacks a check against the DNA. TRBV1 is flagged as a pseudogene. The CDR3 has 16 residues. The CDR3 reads CTSSQTRDRTFPEAFF. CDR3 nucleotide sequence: TGCACCAGCAGCCAGACTCGGGACAGGACCTTTCCTGAAGCTTTCTTT.

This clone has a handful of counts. Written as DNA, the CDR3 is TGTGCCATCTATGCGGCCCGCACAGATACGCAGTATTTT. It yields the protein CAIYAARTDTQYF. The chain recombines TRBV7-9 with TRBJ2-3, with no clear D. Per germline, CDR1 SEHNR and CDR2 FQNEAQ (reference sequence). This CDR3 has 13 residues. V was trimmed by 10 bases and J by 1 base, leaving 12 bases between them.

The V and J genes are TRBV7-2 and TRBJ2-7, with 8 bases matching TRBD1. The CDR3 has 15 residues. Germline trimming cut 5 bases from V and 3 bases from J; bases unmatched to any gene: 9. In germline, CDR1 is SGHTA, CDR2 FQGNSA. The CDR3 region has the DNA TGTGCCAGCAGCATCCAACCACAGGGGGGCTACGAGCAGTACTTC. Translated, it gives CASSIQPQGGYEQYF.

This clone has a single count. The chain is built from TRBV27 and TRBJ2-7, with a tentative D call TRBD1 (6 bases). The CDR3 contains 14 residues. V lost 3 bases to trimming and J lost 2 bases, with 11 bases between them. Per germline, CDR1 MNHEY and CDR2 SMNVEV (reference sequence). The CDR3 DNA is TGTGCCAGCAGTTTGTCACAGGGCCCCTACGAGCAGTACTTC. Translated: CASSLSQGPYEQYF.

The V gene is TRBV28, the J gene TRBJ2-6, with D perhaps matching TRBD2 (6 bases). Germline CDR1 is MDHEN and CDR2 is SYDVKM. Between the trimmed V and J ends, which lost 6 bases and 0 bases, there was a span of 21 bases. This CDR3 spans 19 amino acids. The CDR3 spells CASRLRDSPWSSGANVLTF. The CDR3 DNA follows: TGTGCCAGCAGATTGAGGGACTCCCCATGGAGCTCTGGGGCCAACGTCCTGACTTTC. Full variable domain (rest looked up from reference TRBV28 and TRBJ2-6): DVKVTQSSRYLVKRTGEKVFLECVQDMDHENMFWYRQDPGLGLRLIYFSYDVKMKEKGDIPEGYSVSREKKERFSLILESASTNQTSMYLCASRLRDSPWSSGANVLTFGAGSRLTVL.

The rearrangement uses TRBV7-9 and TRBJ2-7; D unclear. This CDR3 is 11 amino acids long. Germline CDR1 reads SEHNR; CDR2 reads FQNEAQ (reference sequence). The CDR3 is CSLSSAYEQYF. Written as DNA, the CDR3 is TGTTCCTTGTCGTCGGCCTACGAGCAGTACTTC. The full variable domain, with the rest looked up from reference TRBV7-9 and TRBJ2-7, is DTGVSQNPRHKITKRGQNVTFRCDPISEHNRLYWYRQTLGQGPEFLTYFQNEAQLEKSRLLSDRFSAERPKGSFSTLEIQRTEQGDSAMYLCSLSSAYEQYFGPGTRLTVT.

CDR3 sequence: CASSPPGLPQETQYF. The DNA for the CDR3 is TGTGCCAGCTCACCACCGGGGCTACCTCAAGAGACCCAGTACTTC. The J gene is TRBJ2-5, the V gene TRBV18; the D gene is possibly TRBD1 (5 bases). Germline CDR1 is KGHSH and CDR2 is LQKENI. The CDR3 contains 15 residues. V was shortened by 0 bases and J by 2 bases, with 10 bases between the two germline ends.

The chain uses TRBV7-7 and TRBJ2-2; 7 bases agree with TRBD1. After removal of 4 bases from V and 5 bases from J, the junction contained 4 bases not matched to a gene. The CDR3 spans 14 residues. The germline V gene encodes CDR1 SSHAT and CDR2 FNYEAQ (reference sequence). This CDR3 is CASSYDRDTGELFF. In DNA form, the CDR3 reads TGTGCCAGCAGCTACGACAGGGATACCGGGGAGCTGTTTTTT.

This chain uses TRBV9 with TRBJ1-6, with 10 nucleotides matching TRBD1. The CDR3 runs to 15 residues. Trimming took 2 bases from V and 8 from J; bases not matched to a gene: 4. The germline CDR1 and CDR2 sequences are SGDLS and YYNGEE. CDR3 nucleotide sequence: TGTGCCAGCAGCGTCCGGGACAGGGGTGATTCACCCCTCCACTTT. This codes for CASSVRDRGDSPLHF.